The text below deals with one T cell receptor (beta chain). Antigen specificity is unknown. Here immunoSEQ multiplex PCR was the method, and the copy in TCRdb shows in-frame clones only, minus some. The repertoire holds fewer than 3 million clones, with approximately 90% as singletons. Germline lookup yields CDR1 KGHSH and CDR2 LQKENI. Between the trimmed V and J ends, which lost 2 bases and 1 base, there was a span of 9 bases. CDR3 length equals 15 residues. The record originates from a study of shared clonotypes between healthy human individuals. Overall study: Plates per donor: three CD4 naive, three CD4 memory, two CD8 naive, one CD8 memory. Regarding the study as a whole: Non-shared clonotypes had lower generation probabilities than those shared by all four donors.

The clonotype comes from a man between 18 and 35 years old in good health. Some clones in this sample may be carry-over from other donors' samples. The specimen was naive CD4+ T cells from PBMCs. Subset specified: CD45RA+ positively selected. The V gene is TRBV18, the J gene TRBJ2-1; D possibly corresponds to TRBD1 (6 bases). DNA for the CDR3: TGTGCCAGCTCACCATCAGGGGATTCCTACAATGAGCAGTTCTTC. Protein sequence: CASSPSGDSYNEQFF.